What follows are 28 T cell receptor beta chains derived from one specimen sequenced in a study of human T cells and chemical hapten exposure (dated by TCRdb to 2020 to 2022). The meaning of the sample's time point label: pre-sensitization, week 0. The treatment or condition label here, explained by the study, means: therapeutic diphenylcyclopropenone sensitization with weekly scalp DPC. The method behind the library was RACE. The sequencer listed for this sample is NextSeq 500. The public reads were run again by TCRdb, first through fastp at Q25 and then through MiXCR, and only productive beta chains were kept. Merged by CDR3 protein, the rows form single entries marked with the most common genes and DNA. This sample holds under 400,000 distinct CDR3 sequences; 4.5% to 5.5% were observed only once. The ten largest clones add up to approximately 2.8% of the sample. The sequencing used whole blood, collected in connection with sensitization to the hapten diphenylcyclopropenone (DPC). The receptors were gathered from a woman between 45 and 65 years old with alopecia areata. Some clones in this sample may be carry-over from other donors' samples.

This clonotype was recorded at least ten times. This chain links TRBV4-2 with TRBJ2-3, with D maybe TRBD2 (5 bases). Per the germline V gene, CDR1 is LGHNA and CDR2 is YNFKEQ. This CDR3 contains 16 residues. Trimming removed 1 base from V and 2 bases from J, with 13 bases in between. For the CDR3, the DNA is TGTGCCAGCAGCCAAGGGGAGCGGTACCTCACAGATACGCAGTATTTT. As protein: CASSQGERYLTDTQYF.

At least ten counts were recorded for this clonotype. The V call is TRBV18, the J call TRBJ2-3; tentative D call: TRBD2 (6 bases). V lost 3 bases and J lost 1, with 17 bases in between. CDR3 length: 17 amino acids. CDR1 and CDR2 from the germline V gene are KGHSH and LQKENI. The CDR3 reads CASSPPGTSMGTDTQYF. The DNA of the CDR3 is TGTGCCAGCTCACCGCCCGGGACTTCCATGGGCACAGATACGCAGTATTTT.

This clonotype was detected a few times. The chain uses TRBV20-1 and TRBJ1-1; D ambiguous. Germline V lookup: CDR1 DFQATT, CDR2 SNEGSKA (reference sequence). This CDR3 spans 8 amino acids. The V gene lost 6 bases and the J gene lost 14 bases, with 10 bases spanning the gap. The CDR3 loop is CSASLGFF. As DNA, the CDR3 is TGCAGTGCCAGCCTTGGCTTCTTT.

This clonotype came up a few times. This chain connects TRBV7-2 to TRBJ1-1; D ambiguous. Trimming removed 5 bases at V and 0 bases at J, with 13 bases between. Germline loops: CDR1 SGHTA, CDR2 FQGNSA. The CDR3 extends over 15 amino acids. In nucleotides, the CDR3 is TGTGCCAGCAGCCGTTCCCCAGACATGAACACTGAAGCTTTCTTT. This sequence encodes CASSRSPDMNTEAFF.

The rearrangement uses TRBV13 and TRBJ1-5; no reliable D call. Germline CDR1 and CDR2: PRHDT and FYEKMQ (reference sequence). V gave up 7 bases and J gave up 3 bases, with 13 bases separating them. CDR3 length: 14 residues. CDR3 in DNA: TGTGCCAGCACCCTAGGGCGTTACAATCAGCCCCAGCATTTT. The encoded protein is CASTLGRYNQPQHF.

This clonotype has at least ten counts. The chain links TRBV6-5 to TRBJ2-3; TRBD2 is a possible D gene (6 bases). The V end was cut by 5 bases, the J end by 2 bases, with 14 bases between. CDR1 and CDR2 from the germline V gene are MNHEY and SVGAGI. This CDR3 spans 15 amino acids. CDR3 in amino acids: CASSVLGGATDTQYF. Written as DNA, the CDR3 is TGTGCCAGCAGTGTCTTGGGCGGGGCCACAGATACGCAGTATTTT.

The chain is built from TRBV6-1 and TRBJ1-4; tentatively, D is TRBD1 (6 bases). This CDR3 is built from 10 residues. V was cut by 11 bases and J by 8 bases, with 9 bases left in between. The germline V gene has CDR1 MNHNS and CDR2 SASEGT. CDR3 in amino acids: CAGTREKLFF. The DNA for the CDR3 is TGTGCCGGGACAAGGGAAAAACTGTTTTTT.

This clonotype has only a few counts. The V and J genes are TRBV2 and TRBJ2-4; D gene unclear. CDR1 is SNHLY and CDR2 is FYNNEI in the germline V gene. V was clipped by 0 bases and J by 0 bases, with 15 bases between them. The CDR3 length is 18 residues. This chain's CDR3 is CASSEALGQLIAKNIQYF. The CDR3 DNA sequence: TGTGCCAGCAGTGAAGCGCTTGGGCAGCTAATAGCCAAAAACATTCAGTACTTC.

V usage is TRBV29-1 and J usage is TRBJ2-2; TRBD1 is a possible D gene (6 bases). Germline CDR1 and CDR2: SQVTM and ANQGSEA. The CDR3 loop spans 11 amino acids. For the CDR3, the DNA is TGCGGAATAACAGGGATCGGGGAGCTGTTTTTT. Translated, it gives CGITGIGELFF.

This clonotype was picked up a small number of times. The chain is built from TRBV7-8 and TRBJ2-6, with a tentative D call TRBD1 (5 bases). The germline V gene has CDR1 SGHVS and CDR2 FQNEAQ. Trimming cost V 1 base and J 4 bases, with 14 bases left between them. The CDR3 is made up of 17 amino acids. CDR3 in amino acids: CASSLESRARGANVLTF. The CDR3 region has the DNA TGTGCCAGCAGCTTAGAGAGCAGGGCGAGGGGGGCCAACGTCCTGACTTTC. Filled out from reference TRBV7-8 and TRBJ2-6, the complete variable domain reads GAGVSQSPRYKVAKRGQDVALRCDPISGHVSLFWYQQALGQGPEFLTYFQNEAQLDKSGLPSDRFFAERPEGSVSTLKIQRTQQEDSAVYLCASSLESRARGANVLTFGAGSRLTVL.

The chain links TRBV9 to TRBJ1-6; the D is unclear. V dropped 0 bases and J dropped 7 bases, with 11 bases sitting between them. Germline V CDR1 and CDR2: SGDLS, YYNGEE. CDR3 length: 15 residues. Here the CDR3 DNA reads TGTGCCAGCAGCGTAGGGGGAGGGTCCAATTCACCCCTCCACTTT. It specifies CASSVGGGSNSPLHF.

The V and J genes are TRBV7-9 and TRBJ1-2; D not resolved. Germline-derived CDR1 and CDR2 are SEHNR and FQNEAQ (reference sequence). V gave up 0 bases and J gave up 1 base, with 12 bases separating them. The CDR3 sequence is 16 residues long. CDR3 residues: CASSLAGAGSNYGYTF. The CDR3 coding sequence is TGTGCCAGCAGCTTAGCGGGTGCGGGCAGTAACTATGGCTACACCTTC.

This chain uses TRBV5-5 with TRBJ1-5; possibly TRBD1 for D (6 bases). V lost 0 bases and J 2 bases, leaving 9 bases between the germline ends. The CDR3 is 15 residues long. Germline V gene lookup returns CDR1 SGHKS and CDR2 YYEKEE (reference sequence). The CDR3 DNA reads as TGTGCCAGCAGCTTGGGGGGGCCTGGCAATCAGCCCCAGCATTTT. This gives the protein CASSLGGPGNQPQHF.

This clonotype was recorded at least ten times. This chain connects TRBV12-3 or TRBV12-4 to TRBJ1-2; TRBD1 agrees at 7 bases. Losses at the gene ends were 5 bases for V and 4 bases for J; bases not matched to a gene: 1. This CDR3 is 12 amino acids long. The CDR3 coding sequence is TGTGCCAGCAGTGGGACAGCCTATGGCTACACCTTC. Its protein is CASSGTAYGYTF.

This chain connects TRBV5-1 to TRBJ1-1; the D is unclear. Trimming left V 0 bases short and J 5 bases short, with 20 bases between. Germline CDR1 and CDR2: SGHRS and YFSETQ. CDR3 length: 17 amino acids. DNA for the CDR3: TGCGCCAGCAGCTTGGATTTGGGTTGGGATATGCGGACTGAAGCTTTCTTT. This translates into CASSLDLGWDMRTEAFF.

This clonotype was observed a few times. This chain connects TRBV14 to TRBJ1-1; D uncertain. Trimming pared 0 bases from V and 4 bases from J, leaving 18 bases between. In germline, CDR1 is SGHDN, CDR2 FVKESK. There are 17 residues in the CDR3. The CDR3 sequence: CASSQEIIGTYGTEAFF. The CDR3 region has the DNA TGTGCCAGCAGCCAAGAAATCATAGGAACCTACGGCACTGAAGCTTTCTTT.

Ten or more counts support this clonotype. V usage is TRBV18 and J usage is TRBJ2-3, with TRBD2 matching over 10 bases. The CDR3 is made up of 15 amino acids. Germline V CDR1 and CDR2: KGHSH, LQKENI. V trimming: 6 bases; J trimming: 5 bases; junction bases outside the gene matches: 8. CDR3 residues: CASSSSGGARDTQYF. The DNA of the CDR3 is TGTGCCAGCTCGTCCAGCGGGGGGGCTAGAGATACGCAGTATTTT.

This clonotype was seen many times. The chain employs TRBV7-9 and TRBJ1-1; no reliable D call. This CDR3 spans 14 amino acids. The V and J ends lost 7 bases and 4 bases respectively, with 16 bases between them. The germline V gene encodes CDR1 SEHNR and CDR2 FQNEAQ (reference sequence). CDR3 nucleotides: TGTGCCAGCACCGTGCGCACGGAAGTCACTGAAGCTTTCTTT. Its protein is CASTVRTEVTEAFF.

The rearrangement joins TRBV3-1 to TRBJ1-1, with D uncertain. This CDR3 spans 13 amino acids. V lost 3 bases and J lost 5, with 10 bases in between. CDR1 LGHDT and CDR2 YNNKEL come from the germline V gene (reference sequence). The CDR3: CASSQGIGTEAFF. For the CDR3, the DNA is TGTGCCAGCAGCCAGGGGATCGGGACTGAAGCTTTCTTT.

This clonotype was seen ten or more times. The chain uses TRBV4-3 and TRBJ2-3, with D perhaps being TRBD1 or TRBD2 (5 bases each). This CDR3 has 15 residues. The V and J ends lost 0 bases and 4 bases respectively, with 11 bases between them. The V gene's germline CDR1 is LGHNA and CDR2 YSLEER. Here the CDR3 DNA reads TGCGCCAGCAGCCAAGAAAGATCGGGACCAGATACGCAGTATTTT. Translated, it gives CASSQERSGPDTQYF.

This clonotype was seen many times. The chain uses TRBV7-9 and TRBJ2-7; possibly TRBD1 or TRBD2 for D (5 bases each). The V end was cut by 5 bases, the J end by 11 bases, with 13 bases between. The CDR3 has 11 amino acids. Germline V CDR1 and CDR2: SEHNR, FQNEAQ (reference sequence). CDR3 amino acids: CASSPGTEEYF. CDR3 sequence (DNA): TGTGCCAGCAGCCCCGGGACGGAGGAGTACTTC.

There are many counts of this clonotype. The rearrangement links TRBV6-6 to TRBJ2-3; TRBD2 aligns across 8 bases. Germline loops: CDR1 MNHNY, CDR2 SVGAGI (reference sequence). The J segment lost 2 bases and the V segment lost 6 bases, leaving 10 bases of the junction unmatched. The CDR3 totals 16 residues. CDR3 bases: TGTGCCAGCAGCCAAGGGCTAGCGGGCCCCACAGATACGCAGTATTTT. Translated: CASSQGLAGPTDTQYF.

The chain combines TRBV12-3 or TRBV12-4 with TRBJ1-2, with 10 bases that match TRBD1. The V gene end was trimmed by 6 bases and the J gene end by 7 bases; junction bases not matched to a gene: 8. CDR3 length equals 14 residues. The CDR3 spells CASRSTGTGVGYTF. Here the CDR3 DNA reads TGTGCCAGCAGATCCACCGGGACAGGGGTTGGCTACACCTTC.

There are a few counts of this clonotype. The V and J genes are TRBV6-2 or TRBV6-3 and TRBJ2-7, with TRBD2 matching over 8 bases. The CDR3 has 13 residues. The ends lost 6 bases at V and 5 bases at J; junction bases unmatched: 6. From germline, CDR1 is MNHEY and CDR2 SVGEGT. The CDR3 protein is CASRAGGKNEQYF. In nucleotides, the CDR3 is TGTGCCAGCAGGGCGGGAGGAAAGAACGAGCAGTACTTC.

This clonotype was seen at least ten times. This rearrangement joins TRBV29-1 to TRBJ1-1; TRBD1 is a possible D gene (5 bases). Per germline, CDR1 SQVTM and CDR2 ANQGSEA. The V and J ends lost 6 bases and 6 bases respectively, with 14 bases between them. The CDR3 consists of 12 residues. The CDR3 here is CSVGPGSAEAFF. In nucleotides, the CDR3 is TGCAGCGTGGGGCCGGGGAGCGCTGAAGCTTTCTTT.

This clonotype was seen only a few times. V and J are TRBV6-5 and TRBJ2-7; D is perhaps TRBD1 (6 bases). Germline V gene data show CDR1 as MNHEY and CDR2 as SVGAGI. CDR3 length: 13 amino acids. V lost 5 bases to trimming and J lost 1 base, with 9 bases between them. The CDR3 is CASSHRESYEQYF. CDR3 DNA sequence: TGTGCCAGCAGTCACAGGGAATCCTACGAGCAGTACTTC.

This clonotype was observed many times. The chain recombines TRBV20-1 with TRBJ2-5; D tentatively reads TRBD1 or TRBD2 (6 bases each). The germline V gene has CDR1 DFQATT and CDR2 SNEGSKA (reference sequence). Trimming pared 1 base from V and 0 bases from J, leaving 12 bases between. The CDR3 extends over 15 amino acids. CDR3 coding DNA: TGCAGTGCTAGAGCGTCCGGGGGCTACCAAGAGACCCAGTACTTC. It encodes CSARASGGYQETQYF.

The rearrangement joins TRBV12-3 or TRBV12-4 to TRBJ1-5, with D tentatively TRBD1 (6 bases). Trimming pared 7 bases from V and 4 bases from J, leaving 14 bases between. The CDR3 runs 14 residues. In DNA, the CDR3 is TGTGCCAGCACCTTACAGGGTTTGAATCAGCCCCAGCATTTT. It specifies CASTLQGLNQPQHF.